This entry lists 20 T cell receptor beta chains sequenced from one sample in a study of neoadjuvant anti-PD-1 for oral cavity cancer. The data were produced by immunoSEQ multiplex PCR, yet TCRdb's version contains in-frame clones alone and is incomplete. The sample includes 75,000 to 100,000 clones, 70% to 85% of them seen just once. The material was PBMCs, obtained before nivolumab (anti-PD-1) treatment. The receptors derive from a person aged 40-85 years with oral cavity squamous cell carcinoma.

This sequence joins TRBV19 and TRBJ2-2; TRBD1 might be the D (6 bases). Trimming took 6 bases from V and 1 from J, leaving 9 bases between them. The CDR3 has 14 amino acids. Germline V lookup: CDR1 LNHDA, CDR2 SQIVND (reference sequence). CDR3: CASRQTGNTGELFF. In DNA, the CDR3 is TGTGCCAGTAGGCAGACAGGGAACACCGGGGAGCTGTTTTTT.

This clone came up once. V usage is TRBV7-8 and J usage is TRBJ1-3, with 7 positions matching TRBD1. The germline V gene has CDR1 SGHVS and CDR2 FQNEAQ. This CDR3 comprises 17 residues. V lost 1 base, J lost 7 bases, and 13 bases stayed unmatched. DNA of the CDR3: TGTGCCAGCAGCTTAGTCCCTCGGACAGGTGGGGGTAACACCATATATTTT. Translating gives CASSLVPRTGGGNTIYF.

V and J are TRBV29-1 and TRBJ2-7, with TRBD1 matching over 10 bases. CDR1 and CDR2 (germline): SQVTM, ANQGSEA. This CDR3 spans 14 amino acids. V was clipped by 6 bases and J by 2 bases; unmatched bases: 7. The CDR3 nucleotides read TGCAGCGTCCTGGACAGGGGGATCGCCTACGAGCAGTACTTC. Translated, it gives CSVLDRGIAYEQYF.

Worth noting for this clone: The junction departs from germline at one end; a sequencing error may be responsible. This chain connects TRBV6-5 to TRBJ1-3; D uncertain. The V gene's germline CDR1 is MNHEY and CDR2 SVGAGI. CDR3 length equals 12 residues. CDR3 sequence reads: CASSNSGNTIYF. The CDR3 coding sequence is TGTGCCAGCAGTAACTCTGGAAACACCATATATTTT.

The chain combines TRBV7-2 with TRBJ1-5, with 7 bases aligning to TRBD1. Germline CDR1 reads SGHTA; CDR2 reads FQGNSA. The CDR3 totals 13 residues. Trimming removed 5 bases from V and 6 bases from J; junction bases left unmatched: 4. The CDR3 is CASSLDRAQPQHF. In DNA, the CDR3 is TGTGCCAGCAGCCTTGACAGGGCTCAGCCCCAGCATTTT. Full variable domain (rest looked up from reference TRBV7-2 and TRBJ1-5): GAGVSQSPSNKVTEKGKDVELRCDPISGHTALYWYRQSLGQGLEFLIYFQGNSAPDKSGLPSDRFSAERTGGSVSTLTIQRTQQEDSAVYLCASSLDRAQPQHFGDGTRLSIL.

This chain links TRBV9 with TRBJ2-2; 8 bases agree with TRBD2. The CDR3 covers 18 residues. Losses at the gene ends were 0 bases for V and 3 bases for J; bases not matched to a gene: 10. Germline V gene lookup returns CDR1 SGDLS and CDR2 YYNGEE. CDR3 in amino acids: CASSVEAGGLRYTGELFF. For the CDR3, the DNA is TGTGCCAGCAGCGTAGAGGCGGGGGGATTGAGGTACACCGGGGAGCTGTTTTTT. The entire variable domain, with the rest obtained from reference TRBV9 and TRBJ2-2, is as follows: DSGVTQTPKHLITATGQRVTLRCSPRSGDLSVYWYQQSLDQGLQFLIQYYNGEERAKGNILERFSAQQFPDLHSELNLSSLELGDSALYFCASSVEAGGLRYTGELFFGEGSRLTVL.

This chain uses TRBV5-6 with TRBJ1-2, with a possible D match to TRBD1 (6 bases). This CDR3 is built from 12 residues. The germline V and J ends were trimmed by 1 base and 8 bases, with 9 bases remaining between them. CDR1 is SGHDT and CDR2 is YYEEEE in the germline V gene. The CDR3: CASSLTGNGYTF. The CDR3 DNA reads TGTGCCAGCAGCTTGACAGGGAACGGCTACACCTTC.

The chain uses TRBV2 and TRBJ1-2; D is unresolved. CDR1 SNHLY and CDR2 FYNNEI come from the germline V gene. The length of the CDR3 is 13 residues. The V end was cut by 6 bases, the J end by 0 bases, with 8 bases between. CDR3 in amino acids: CASRGPANYGYTF. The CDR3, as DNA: TGTGCCAGCAGGGGTCCCGCTAACTATGGCTACACCTTC.

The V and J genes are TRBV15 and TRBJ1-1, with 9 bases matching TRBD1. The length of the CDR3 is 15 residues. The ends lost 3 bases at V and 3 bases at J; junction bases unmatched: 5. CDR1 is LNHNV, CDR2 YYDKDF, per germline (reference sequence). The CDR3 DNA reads TGTGCCACCAGCAGTAGGACAGGGGTGGACACTGAAGCTTTCTTT. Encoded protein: CATSSRTGVDTEAFF.

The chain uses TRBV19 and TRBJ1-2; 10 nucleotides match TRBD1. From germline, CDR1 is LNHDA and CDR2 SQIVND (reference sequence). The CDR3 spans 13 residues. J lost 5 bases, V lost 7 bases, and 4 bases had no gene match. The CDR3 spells CASTLDRGYGYTF. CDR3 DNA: TGTGCCAGTACCTTGGACAGGGGGTATGGCTACACCTTC.

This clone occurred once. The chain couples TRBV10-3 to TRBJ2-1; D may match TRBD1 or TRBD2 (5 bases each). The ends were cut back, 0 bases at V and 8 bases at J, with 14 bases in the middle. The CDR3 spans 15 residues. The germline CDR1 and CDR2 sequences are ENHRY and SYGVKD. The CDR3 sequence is CAISESEGPFDEQFF. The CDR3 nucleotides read TGTGCCATCAGTGAGTCTGAGGGACCTTTTGATGAGCAGTTCTTC.

DNA of the CDR3: TGTGCCAGCAGTAGTGGACCACTCACAGATACGCAGTATTTT. It translates to CASSSGPLTDTQYF. The chain couples TRBV7-2 to TRBJ2-3; no clear D gene. This CDR3 has 14 amino acids. The ends were cut back, 6 bases at V and 2 bases at J, with 12 bases in the middle. Germline V gene sequence: CDR1 SGHTA, CDR2 FQGNSA.

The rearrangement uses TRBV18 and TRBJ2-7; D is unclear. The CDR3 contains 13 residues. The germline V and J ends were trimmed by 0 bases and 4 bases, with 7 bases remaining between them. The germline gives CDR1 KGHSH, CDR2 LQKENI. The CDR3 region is CASSPPVGYEQYF. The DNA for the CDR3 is TGTGCCAGCTCACCACCGGTGGGTTACGAGCAGTACTTC.

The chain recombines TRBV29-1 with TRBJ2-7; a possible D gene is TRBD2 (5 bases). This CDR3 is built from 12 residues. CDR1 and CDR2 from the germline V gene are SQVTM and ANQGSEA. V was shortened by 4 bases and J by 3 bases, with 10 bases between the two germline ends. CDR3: CSVVEGFYEQYF. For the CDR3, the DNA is TGCAGCGTTGTAGAGGGATTCTACGAGCAGTACTTC.

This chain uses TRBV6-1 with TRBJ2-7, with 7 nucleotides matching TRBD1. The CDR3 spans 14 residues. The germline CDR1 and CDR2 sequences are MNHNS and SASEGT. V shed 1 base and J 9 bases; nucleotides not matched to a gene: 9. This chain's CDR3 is CASSEGGQHFGQYF. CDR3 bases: TGTGCCAGCAGTGAAGGGGGACAGCACTTTGGGCAGTACTTC.

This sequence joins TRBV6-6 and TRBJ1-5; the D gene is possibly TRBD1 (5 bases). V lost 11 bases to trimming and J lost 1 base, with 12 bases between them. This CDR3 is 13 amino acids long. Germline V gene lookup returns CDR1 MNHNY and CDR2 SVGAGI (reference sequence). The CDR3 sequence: CAGGKTSNQPQHF. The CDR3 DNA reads TGTGCCGGGGGGAAAACGAGCAATCAGCCCCAGCATTTT.

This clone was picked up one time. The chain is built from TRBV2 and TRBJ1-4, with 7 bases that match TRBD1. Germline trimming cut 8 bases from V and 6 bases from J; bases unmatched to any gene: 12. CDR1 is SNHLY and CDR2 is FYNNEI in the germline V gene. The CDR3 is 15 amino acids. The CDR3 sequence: CASRSSGTVDEKLFF. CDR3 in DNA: TGTGCCAGCCGATCGTCCGGGACAGTGGATGAAAAACTGTTTTTT.

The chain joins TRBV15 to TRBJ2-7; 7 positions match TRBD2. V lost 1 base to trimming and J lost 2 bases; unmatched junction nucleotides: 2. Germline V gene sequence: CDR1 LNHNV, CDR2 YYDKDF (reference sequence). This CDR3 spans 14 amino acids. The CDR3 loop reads CATSRGGGAYEQYF. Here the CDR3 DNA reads TGTGCCACCAGCAGAGGGGGGGGAGCCTACGAGCAGTACTTC.

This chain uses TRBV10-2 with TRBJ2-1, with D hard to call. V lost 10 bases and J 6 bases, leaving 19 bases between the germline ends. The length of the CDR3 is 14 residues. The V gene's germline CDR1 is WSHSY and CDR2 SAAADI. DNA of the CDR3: TGCGCCATCGGGCGGACCGCGGCCTTCAATGAGCAGTTCTTC. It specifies CAIGRTAAFNEQFF.

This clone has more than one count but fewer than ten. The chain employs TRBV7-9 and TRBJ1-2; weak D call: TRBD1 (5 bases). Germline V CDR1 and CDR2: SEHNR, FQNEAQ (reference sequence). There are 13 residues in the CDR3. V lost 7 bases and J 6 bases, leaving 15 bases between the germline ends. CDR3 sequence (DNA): TGTGCCAGCACCGACGTAGGGGTGCATGGCTACACCTTC. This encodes CASTDVGVHGYTF.